The clone carrying this TCR beta chain came up once. The antigen is unknown. Germline V gene data show CDR1 as SGHDT and CDR2 as YYEEEE. There are 14 residues in the CDR3. J was trimmed by 3 bases and V by 4 bases; bases with no gene match: 5. The data stem from a study of long-term antiretroviral therapy in people with HIV. Background on the study: The earliest specimens came about a decade ahead of the 2015 immediate-ART recommendation. Regarding the study as a whole: Clones showing expansion before ART dominated the repertoire at all time points.

Investigators performed immunoSEQ version v3.0 at survey level. Here immunoSEQ multiplex PCR was the method, and the copy in TCRdb shows in-frame clones only, minus some. Of about 27,000 clones in the sample, more than 80% were seen once. The TCR originated in a middle-aged man with HIV. The chain uses TRBV5-6 and TRBJ2-7, with TRBD1 matching over 9 bases. Sample: unsorted PBMCs, taken 3 years after starting antiretroviral therapy. This CDR3 reads CASSGGTGNYEQYF. The CDR3 nucleotides read TGTGCCAGCAGCGGGGGGACAGGGAACTACGAGCAGTACTTC.